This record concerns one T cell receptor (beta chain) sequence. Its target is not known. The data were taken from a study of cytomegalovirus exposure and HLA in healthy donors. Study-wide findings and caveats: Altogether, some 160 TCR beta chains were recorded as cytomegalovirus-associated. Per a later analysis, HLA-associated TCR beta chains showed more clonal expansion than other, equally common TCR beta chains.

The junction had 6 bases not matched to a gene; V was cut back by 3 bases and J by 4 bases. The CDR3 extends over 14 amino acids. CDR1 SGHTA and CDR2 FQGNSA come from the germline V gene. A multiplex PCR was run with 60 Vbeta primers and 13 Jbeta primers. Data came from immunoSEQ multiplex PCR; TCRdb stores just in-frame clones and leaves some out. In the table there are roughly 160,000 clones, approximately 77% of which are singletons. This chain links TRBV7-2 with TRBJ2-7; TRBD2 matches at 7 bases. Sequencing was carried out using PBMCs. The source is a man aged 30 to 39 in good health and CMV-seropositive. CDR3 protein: CASSFQEGGYEQYF. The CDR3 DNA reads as TGTGCCAGCAGCTTTCAGGAGGGAGGGTACGAGCAGTACTTC.